The text below deals with one T cell receptor beta chain. Its matching antigen is unknown. cDNA serving as the sequencing template came from extracted, reverse transcribed RNA. Sequencing was performed with immunoSEQ multiplex PCR; in TCRdb, only in-frame clones are kept and a portion is missing. The sample lists 150,000 to 200,000 clones, 60% seen once, with approximately 0.93% in the top ten. The sample is drawn from a study of CD8+ T cells in alopecia areata. Overall study context: Tofacitinib administration to treated patients was oral, at 5 to 10 mg twice daily.

The CDR3 runs 16 residues. V lost 7 bases and J 6 bases, leaving 27 bases between the germline ends. CDR1 GTSNPN and CDR2 SVGIG come from the germline V gene (reference sequence). Treatment of the sample: oral pan-JAK inhibitor, 5-10 mg twice daily. Regarding the study as a whole: Expanded CD8+ clones among the top 100, and scalp clonality, were significantly decreased by tofacitinib. Scalp samples also yield sequences of resident alphabeta T cells from normal skin. Numerous clones, expanded in lesions, remained in scalp and blood during tofacitinib.

The rearrangement uses TRBV30 and TRBJ1-2; tentative D call: TRBD1 (5 bases). This specimen consisted of CD4+ T cells sorted from blood, obtained at week 24, from a patient treated with tofacitinib. This clonotype originated in a human donor with alopecia areata. The CDR3 is CAYNRGPFGPGNGYTF. CDR3 bases: TGTGCCTATAACCGGGGCCCTTTCGGTCCTGGGAATGGCTACACCTTC.